The text below deals with one T cell receptor beta chain. Germline assignment: CDR1 SGHTA and CDR2 FQGNSA. CDR3 length: 15 residues. Trimming removed 5 bases from V and 7 bases from J, with 17 bases in between. Seattle's enrolled individuals joined amid active infection and were then monitored longitudinally. This record comes from a study of blood T cell repertoires in COVID-19. In the study overall: There were acute and convalescent COVID-19 samples, and they came from the United States, Italy and Spain. PBMCs, B-cell-depleted T cells, or T cells were the source of the cDNA or gDNA that made up the material.

In the authors' methods: Reference gene primers were amplified, and this amplification served to estimate nucleated cell counts. Only in-frame clones appear in the TCRdb table, and some are missing; sequencing was by immunoSEQ multiplex PCR. D and trimming come from the DNA, and the V and J calls and clone size come from that table. The sample has hundreds of thousands of clones; 90% are singletons. The specimen was peripheral blood. V gene TRBV7-2 combines with J gene TRBJ1-4; D possibly corresponds to TRBD1 (6 bases). This TCR came from a woman aged 40 to 50 with COVID-19, enrolled during active disease. The CDR3 DNA is TGTGCCAGCAGCCAACAGGGAGGGACCCTTGAAAAACTGTTTTTT. Protein sequence: CASSQQGGTLEKLFF. Variable domain in full (rest from reference TRBV7-2 and TRBJ1-4): GAGVSQSPSNKVTEKGKDVELRCDPISGHTALYWYRQSLGQGLEFLIYFQGNSAPDKSGLPSDRFSAERTGGSVSTLTIQRTQQEDSAVYLCASSQQGGTLEKLFFGSGTQLSVL.